The source of this TCR beta chain is a study of metastatic and nonmetastatic thyroid tumors. Study-level findings and limits: It was reportedly found that TCR beta diversity was significantly higher in malignant thyroid tumors than in benign nodules, a difference seen in both blood and tumor samples.

The V gene lost 6 bases and the J gene lost 0 bases, with 6 bases spanning the gap. This CDR3 comprises 13 residues. Germline V gene lookup returns CDR1 LNHDA and CDR2 SQIVND (reference sequence). Ahead of thyroid surgery, no patient had received treatment of any kind. With respect to this clone: The antigen remains undetermined.

Using MiXCR, TCRdb re-called clones from the PCR reads. The sample shows about 36,000 clones, roughly 20% of them seen only once. This TCR derives from a female donor with papillary thyroid cancer or a benign thyroid nodule (not recorded which). Some clones in this sample may be carry-over from other donors' samples. Material for sequencing was blood. V and J are TRBV19 and TRBJ2-1, with D possibly TRBD2 on 6 matching bases. The CDR3 loop is CASSGSSYNEQFF. In nucleotides, the CDR3 is TGTGCCAGTAGCGGGAGCTCCTACAATGAGCAGTTCTTC.